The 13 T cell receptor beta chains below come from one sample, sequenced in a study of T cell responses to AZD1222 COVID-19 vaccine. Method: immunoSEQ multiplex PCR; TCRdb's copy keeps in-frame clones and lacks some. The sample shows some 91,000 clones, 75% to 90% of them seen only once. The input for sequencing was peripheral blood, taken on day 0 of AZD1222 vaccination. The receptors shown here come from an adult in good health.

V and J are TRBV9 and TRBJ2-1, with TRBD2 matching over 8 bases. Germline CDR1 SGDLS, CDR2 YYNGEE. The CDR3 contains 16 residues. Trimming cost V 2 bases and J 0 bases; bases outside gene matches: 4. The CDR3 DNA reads TGTGCCAGCAGCGTTAGCGGGACCGGCTCCTACAATGAGCAGTTCTTC. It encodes CASSVSGTGSYNEQFF.

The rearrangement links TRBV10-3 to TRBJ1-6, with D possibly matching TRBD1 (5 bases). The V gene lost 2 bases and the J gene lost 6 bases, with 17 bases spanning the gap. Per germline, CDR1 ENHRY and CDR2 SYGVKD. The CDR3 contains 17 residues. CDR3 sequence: CAISEEQAASGNSPLHF. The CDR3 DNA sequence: TGTGCCATCAGTGAGGAACAGGCCGCCTCGGGTAATTCACCCCTCCACTTT.

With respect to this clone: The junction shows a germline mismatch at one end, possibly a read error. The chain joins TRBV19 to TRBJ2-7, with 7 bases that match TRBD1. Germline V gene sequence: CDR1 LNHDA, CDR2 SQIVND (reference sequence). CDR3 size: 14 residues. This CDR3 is CASSIGQEAYEQYF. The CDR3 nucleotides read TGTGCTAGTAGTATCGGACAGGAAGCCTACGAGCAGTACTTC. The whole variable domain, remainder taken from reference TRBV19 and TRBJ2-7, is DGGITQSPKYLFRKEGQNVTLSCEQNLNHDAMYWYRQDPGQGLRLIYYSQIVNDFQKGDIAEGYSVSREKKESFPLTVTSAQKNPTAFYLCASSIGQEAYEQYFGPGTRLTVT.

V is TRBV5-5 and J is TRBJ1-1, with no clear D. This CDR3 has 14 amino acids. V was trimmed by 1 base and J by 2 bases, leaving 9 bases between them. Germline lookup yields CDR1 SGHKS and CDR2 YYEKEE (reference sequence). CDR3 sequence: CASSLFGSNTEAFF. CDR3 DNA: TGTGCCAGCAGCTTGTTCGGCAGTAACACTGAAGCTTTCTTT.

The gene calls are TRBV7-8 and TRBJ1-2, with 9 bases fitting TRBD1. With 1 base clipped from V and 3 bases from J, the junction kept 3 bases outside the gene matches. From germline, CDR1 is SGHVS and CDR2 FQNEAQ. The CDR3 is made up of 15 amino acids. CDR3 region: CASSLGTGGDYGYTF. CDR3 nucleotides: TGTGCCAGCAGCTTAGGTACAGGGGGCGACTATGGCTACACCTTC. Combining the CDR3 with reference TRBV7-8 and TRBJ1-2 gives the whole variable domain GAGVSQSPRYKVAKRGQDVALRCDPISGHVSLFWYQQALGQGPEFLTYFQNEAQLDKSGLPSDRFFAERPEGSVSTLKIQRTQQEDSAVYLCASSLGTGGDYGYTFGSGTRLTVV.

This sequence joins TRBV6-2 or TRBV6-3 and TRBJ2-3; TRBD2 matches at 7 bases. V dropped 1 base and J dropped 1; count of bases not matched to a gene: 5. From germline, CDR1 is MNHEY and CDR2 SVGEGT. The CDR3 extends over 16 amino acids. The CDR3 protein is CASSYWGGRGTDTQYF. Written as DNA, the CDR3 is TGTGCCAGCAGTTACTGGGGAGGGAGAGGCACAGATACGCAGTATTTT.

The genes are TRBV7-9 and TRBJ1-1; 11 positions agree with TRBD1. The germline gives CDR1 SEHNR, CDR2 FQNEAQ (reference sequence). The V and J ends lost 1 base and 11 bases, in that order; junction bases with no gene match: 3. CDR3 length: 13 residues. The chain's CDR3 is CASSLGTGGSAFF. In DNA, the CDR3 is TGTGCCAGCAGCTTAGGGACAGGGGGCTCTGCTTTCTTT. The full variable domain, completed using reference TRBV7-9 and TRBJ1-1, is DTGVSQNPRHKITKRGQNVTFRCDPISEHNRLYWYRQTLGQGPEFLTYFQNEAQLEKSRLLSDRFSAERPKGSFSTLEIQRTEQGDSAMYLCASSLGTGGSAFFGQGTRLTVV.

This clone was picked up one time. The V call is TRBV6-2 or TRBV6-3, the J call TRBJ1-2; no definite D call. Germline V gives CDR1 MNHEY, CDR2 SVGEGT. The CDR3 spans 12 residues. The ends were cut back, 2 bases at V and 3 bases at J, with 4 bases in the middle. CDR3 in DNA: TGTGCCAGCAGTTACACAGACTATGGCTACACCTTC. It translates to CASSYTDYGYTF.

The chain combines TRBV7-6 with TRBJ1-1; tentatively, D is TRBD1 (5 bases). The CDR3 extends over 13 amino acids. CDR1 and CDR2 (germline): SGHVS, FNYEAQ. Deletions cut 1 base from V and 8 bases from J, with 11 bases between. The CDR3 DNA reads TGTGCCAGCAGCTTAGACGGGACCGCCGAAGCTTTCTTT. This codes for CASSLDGTAEAFF.

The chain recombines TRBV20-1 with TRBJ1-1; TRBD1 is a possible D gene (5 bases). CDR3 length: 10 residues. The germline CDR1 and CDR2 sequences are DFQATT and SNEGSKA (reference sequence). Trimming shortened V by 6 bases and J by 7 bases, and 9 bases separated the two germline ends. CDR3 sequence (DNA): TGCAGTGCAGGGGCCGGTGAAGCTTTCTTT. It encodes CSAGAGEAFF.

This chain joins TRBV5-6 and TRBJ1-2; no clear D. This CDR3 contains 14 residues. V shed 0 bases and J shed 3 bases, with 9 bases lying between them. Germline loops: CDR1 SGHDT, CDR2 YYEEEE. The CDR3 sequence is CASSLGSRDYGYTF. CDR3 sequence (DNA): TGTGCCAGCAGCTTGGGCTCCCGGGACTATGGCTACACCTTC.

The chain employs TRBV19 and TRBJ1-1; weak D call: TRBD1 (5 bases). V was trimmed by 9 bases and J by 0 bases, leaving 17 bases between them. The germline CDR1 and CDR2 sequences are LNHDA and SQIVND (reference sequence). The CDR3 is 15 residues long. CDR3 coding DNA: TGTGCCAGCGAAAGACAGCCCAACTTGAACACTGAAGCTTTCTTT. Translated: CASERQPNLNTEAFF.

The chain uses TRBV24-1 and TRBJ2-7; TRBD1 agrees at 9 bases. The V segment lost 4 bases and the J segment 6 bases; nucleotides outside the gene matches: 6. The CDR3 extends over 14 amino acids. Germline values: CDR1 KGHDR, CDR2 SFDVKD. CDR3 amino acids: CATSDPKTGGEQYF. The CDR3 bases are TGTGCCACCAGTGACCCTAAGACAGGGGGCGAGCAGTACTTC.